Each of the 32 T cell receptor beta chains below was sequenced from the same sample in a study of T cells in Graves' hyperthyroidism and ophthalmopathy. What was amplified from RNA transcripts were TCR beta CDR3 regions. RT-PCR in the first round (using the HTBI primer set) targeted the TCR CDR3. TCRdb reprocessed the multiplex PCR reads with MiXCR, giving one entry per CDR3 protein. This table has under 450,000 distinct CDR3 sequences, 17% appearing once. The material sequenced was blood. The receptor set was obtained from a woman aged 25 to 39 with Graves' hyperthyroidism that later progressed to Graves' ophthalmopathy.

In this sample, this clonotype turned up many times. The CDR3 is CASSSPQRNTEAFF. The DNA of the CDR3 is TGTGCCAGCAGTTCACCGCAGAGGAACACTGAAGCTTTCTTT. The chain carries TRBV12-3 or TRBV12-4 and TRBJ1-1; D unresolved. This CDR3 spans 14 amino acids. V gave up 4 bases and J gave up 1 base, with 10 bases separating them.

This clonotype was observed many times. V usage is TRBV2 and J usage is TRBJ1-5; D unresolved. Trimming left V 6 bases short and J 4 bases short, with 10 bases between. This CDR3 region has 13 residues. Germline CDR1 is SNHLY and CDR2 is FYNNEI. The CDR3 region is CASSRRVNQPQHF. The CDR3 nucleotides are TGTGCCAGCAGCAGACGGGTTAATCAGCCCCAGCATTTT.

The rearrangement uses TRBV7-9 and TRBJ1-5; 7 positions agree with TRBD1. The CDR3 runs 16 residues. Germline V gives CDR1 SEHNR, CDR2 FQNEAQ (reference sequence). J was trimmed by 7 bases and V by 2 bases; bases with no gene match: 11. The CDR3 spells CASSLTVGGIGQPQHF. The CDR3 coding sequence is TGTGCCAGCAGCTTAACTGTAGGGGGCATCGGGCAGCCCCAGCATTTT.

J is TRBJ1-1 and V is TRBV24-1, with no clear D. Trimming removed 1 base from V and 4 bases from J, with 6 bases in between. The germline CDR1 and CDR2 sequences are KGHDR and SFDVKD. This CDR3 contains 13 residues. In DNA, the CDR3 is TGTGCCACCAGTGATTTAGTGGGCACTGAAGCTTTCTTT. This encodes CATSDLVGTEAFF.

The CDR3 DNA is TGCAGTGCTAGGGCGGGGACTAGCGCCTACGAGCAGTACTTC. Translated, it gives CSARAGTSAYEQYF. This chain links TRBV20-1 with TRBJ2-7; 10 nucleotides match TRBD2. CDR3 length: 14 residues. CDR1 and CDR2 (germline): DFQATT, SNEGSKA (reference sequence). The V and J ends lost 3 bases and 2 bases, in that order; junction bases with no gene match: 4.

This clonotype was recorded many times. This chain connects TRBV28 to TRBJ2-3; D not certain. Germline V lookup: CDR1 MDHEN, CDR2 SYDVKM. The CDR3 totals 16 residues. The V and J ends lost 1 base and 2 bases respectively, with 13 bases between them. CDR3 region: CASSLLGSHNTDTQYF. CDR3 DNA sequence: TGTGCCAGCAGTTTATTGGGGTCTCATAACACAGATACGCAGTATTTT.

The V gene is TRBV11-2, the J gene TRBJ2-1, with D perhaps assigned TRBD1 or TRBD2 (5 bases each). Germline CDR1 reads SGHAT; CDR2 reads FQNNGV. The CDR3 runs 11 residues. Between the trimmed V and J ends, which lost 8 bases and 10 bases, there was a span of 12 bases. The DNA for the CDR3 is TGTGCCAGCTGGGACGACTACGAGCAGTTCTTC. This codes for CASWDDYEQFF.

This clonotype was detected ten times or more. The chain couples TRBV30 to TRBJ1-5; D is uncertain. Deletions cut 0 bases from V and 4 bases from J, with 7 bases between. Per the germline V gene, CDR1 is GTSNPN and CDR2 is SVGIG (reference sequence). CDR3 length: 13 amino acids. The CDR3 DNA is TGTGCCTGGAGTGTGAACGGAAATCAGCCCCAGCATTTT. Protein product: CAWSVNGNQPQHF.

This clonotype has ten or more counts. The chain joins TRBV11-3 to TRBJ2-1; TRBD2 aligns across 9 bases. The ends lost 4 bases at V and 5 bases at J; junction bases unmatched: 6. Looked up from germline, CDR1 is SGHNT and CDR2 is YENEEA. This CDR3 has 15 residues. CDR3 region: CASSWRGGNHNEQFF. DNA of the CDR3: TGTGCCAGCAGCTGGCGGGGGGGGAACCACAATGAGCAGTTCTTC.

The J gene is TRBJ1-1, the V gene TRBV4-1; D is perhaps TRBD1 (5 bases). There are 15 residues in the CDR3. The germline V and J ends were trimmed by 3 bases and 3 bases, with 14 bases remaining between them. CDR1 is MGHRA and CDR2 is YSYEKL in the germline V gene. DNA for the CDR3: TGCGCCAGCAGCCAGCTCGGGGGGGAGGACACTGAAGCTTTCTTT. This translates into CASSQLGGEDTEAFF.

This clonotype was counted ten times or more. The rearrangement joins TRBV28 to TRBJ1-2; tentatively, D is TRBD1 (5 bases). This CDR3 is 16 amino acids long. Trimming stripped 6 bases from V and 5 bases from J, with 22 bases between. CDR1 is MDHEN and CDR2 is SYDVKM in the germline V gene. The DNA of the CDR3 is TGTGCCAGCAGCCATCGTCCGGGACGCCCTCTGTATGGCTACACCTTC. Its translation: CASSHRPGRPLYGYTF.

The CDR3 nucleotides read TGTGCCAGCAGTGCAGGGACGATGAGAGATACGCAGTATTTT. Translated, it gives CASSAGTMRDTQYF. V and J are TRBV2 and TRBJ2-3, with D perhaps matching TRBD1 or TRBD2 (5 bases each). Germline CDR1 reads SNHLY; CDR2 reads FYNNEI. CDR3 length: 14 residues. Trimming stripped 4 bases from V and 5 bases from J, with 13 bases between.

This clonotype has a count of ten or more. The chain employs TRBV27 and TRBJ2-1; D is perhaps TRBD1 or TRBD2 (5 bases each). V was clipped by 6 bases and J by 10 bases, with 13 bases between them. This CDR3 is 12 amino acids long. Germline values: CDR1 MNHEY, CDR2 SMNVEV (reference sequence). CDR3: CASSRARDEQFF. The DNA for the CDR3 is TGTGCCAGCAGCCGCGCTCGGGACGAGCAGTTCTTC.

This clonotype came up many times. The CDR3 DNA reads as TGTGCCAGCAGCCAGCCGGCCGGGACTCCTACCCACAATGAGCAGTTCTTC. It is translated as CASSQPAGTPTHNEQFF. The chain links TRBV7-8 to TRBJ2-1; possibly TRBD2 for D (6 bases). Germline V CDR1 and CDR2: SGHVS, FQNEAQ. This CDR3 is 17 amino acids long. V was cut by 5 bases and J by 5 bases, with 22 bases left in between. The variable domain in full, completed from reference TRBV7-8 and TRBJ2-1, reads GAGVSQSPRYKVAKRGQDVALRCDPISGHVSLFWYQQALGQGPEFLTYFQNEAQLDKSGLPSDRFFAERPEGSVSTLKIQRTQQEDSAVYLCASSQPAGTPTHNEQFFGPGTRLTVL.

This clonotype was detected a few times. CDR3 sequence (DNA): TGCAGTGCTAGAGTTGGCACAGGGAGGAATTCACCCCTCCACTTT. Translation: CSARVGTGRNSPLHF. V gene TRBV20-1 combines with J gene TRBJ1-6; TRBD1 might be the D (6 bases). V was clipped by 1 base and J by 7 bases, with 14 bases between them. CDR3 length equals 15 residues. From germline, CDR1 is DFQATT and CDR2 SNEGSKA (reference sequence).

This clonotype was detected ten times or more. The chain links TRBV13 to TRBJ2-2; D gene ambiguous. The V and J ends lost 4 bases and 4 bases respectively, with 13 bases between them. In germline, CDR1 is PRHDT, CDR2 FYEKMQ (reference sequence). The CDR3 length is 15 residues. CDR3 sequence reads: CASSSTSEPTGELFF. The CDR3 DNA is TGTGCCAGCAGCTCCACCTCCGAGCCCACCGGGGAGCTGTTTTTT.

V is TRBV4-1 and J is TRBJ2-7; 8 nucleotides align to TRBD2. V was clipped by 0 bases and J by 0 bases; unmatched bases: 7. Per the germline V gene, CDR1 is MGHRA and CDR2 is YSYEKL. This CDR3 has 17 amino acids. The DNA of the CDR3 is TGCGCCAGCAGCCAAGATTGGATTAGCGGGAACTCCTACGAGCAGTACTTC. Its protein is CASSQDWISGNSYEQYF.

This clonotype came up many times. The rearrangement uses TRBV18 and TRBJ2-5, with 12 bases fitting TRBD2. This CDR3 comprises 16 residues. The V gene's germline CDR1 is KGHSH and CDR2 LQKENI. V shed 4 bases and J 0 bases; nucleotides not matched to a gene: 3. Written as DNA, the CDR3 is TGTGCCAGCTCACGAAGACTAGCGGGAGACCAAGAGACCCAGTACTTC. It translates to CASSRRLAGDQETQYF.

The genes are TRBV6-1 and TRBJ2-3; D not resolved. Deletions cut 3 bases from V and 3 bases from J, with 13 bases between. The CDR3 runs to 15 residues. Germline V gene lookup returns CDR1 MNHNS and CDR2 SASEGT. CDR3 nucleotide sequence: TGTGCCAGCAGTGATCTTGGGTTGAGGACAGATACGCAGTATTTT. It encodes CASSDLGLRTDTQYF.

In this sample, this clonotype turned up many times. CDR3 coding DNA: TGTGCCAGCAGCTTGGGTCTAGCTTGGGATGAGCAGTTCTTC. Residues: CASSLGLAWDEQFF. The genes are TRBV5-6 and TRBJ2-1; D is perhaps TRBD2 (5 bases). V gave up 0 bases and J gave up 8 bases, with 12 bases separating them. CDR3 length equals 14 residues. Germline values: CDR1 SGHDT, CDR2 YYEEEE. Full variable domain (rest looked up from reference TRBV5-6 and TRBJ2-1): DAGVTQSPTHLIKTRGQQVTLRCSPKSGHDTVSWYQQALGQGPQFIFQYYEEEERQRGNFPDRFSGHQFPNYSSELNVNALLLGDSALYLCASSLGLAWDEQFFGPGTRLTVL.

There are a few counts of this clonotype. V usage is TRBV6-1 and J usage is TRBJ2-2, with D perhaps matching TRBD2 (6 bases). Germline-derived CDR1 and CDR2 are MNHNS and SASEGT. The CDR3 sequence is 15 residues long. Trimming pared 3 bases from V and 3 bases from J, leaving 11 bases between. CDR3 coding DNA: TGTGCCAGCAGTGATGGGCGGGGCGACACCGGGGAGCTGTTTTTT. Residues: CASSDGRGDTGELFF.

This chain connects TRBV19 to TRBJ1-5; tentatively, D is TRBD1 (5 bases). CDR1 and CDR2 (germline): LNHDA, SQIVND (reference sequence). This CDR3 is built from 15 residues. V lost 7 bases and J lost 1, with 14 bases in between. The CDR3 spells CASTSGVLSNQPQHF. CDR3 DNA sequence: TGTGCCAGTACCTCGGGGGTTCTGAGCAATCAGCCCCAGCATTTT.

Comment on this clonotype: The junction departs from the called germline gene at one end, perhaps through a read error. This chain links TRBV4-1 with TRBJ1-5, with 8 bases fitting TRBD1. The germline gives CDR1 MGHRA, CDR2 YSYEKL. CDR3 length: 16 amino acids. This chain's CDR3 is CASSQPDRGGNQPQPF. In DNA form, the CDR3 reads TGCGCCAGCAGCCAGCCCGACAGGGGAGGCAATCAGCCCCAGCCTTTT.

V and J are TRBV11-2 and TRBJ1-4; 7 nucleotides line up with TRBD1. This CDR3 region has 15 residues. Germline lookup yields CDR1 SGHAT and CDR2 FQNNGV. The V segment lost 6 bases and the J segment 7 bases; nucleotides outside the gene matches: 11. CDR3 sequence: CASSSRTGLSEKLFF. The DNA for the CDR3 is TGTGCCAGCAGTTCTAGGACAGGCCTTTCTGAAAAACTGTTTTTT.

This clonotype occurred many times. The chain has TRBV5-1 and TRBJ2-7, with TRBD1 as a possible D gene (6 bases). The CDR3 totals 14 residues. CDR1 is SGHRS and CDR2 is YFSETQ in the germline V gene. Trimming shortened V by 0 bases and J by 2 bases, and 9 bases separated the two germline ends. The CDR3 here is CASSLATGTYEQYF. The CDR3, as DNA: TGCGCCAGCAGCTTGGCCACAGGGACCTACGAGCAGTACTTC.

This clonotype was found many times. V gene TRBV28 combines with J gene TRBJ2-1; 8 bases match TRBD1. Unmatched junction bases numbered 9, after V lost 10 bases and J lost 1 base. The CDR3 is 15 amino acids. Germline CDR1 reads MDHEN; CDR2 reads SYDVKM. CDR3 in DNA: TGTGCCACTCGGACAGGGTTGGATTCCTACAATGAGCAGTTCTTC. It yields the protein CATRTGLDSYNEQFF.

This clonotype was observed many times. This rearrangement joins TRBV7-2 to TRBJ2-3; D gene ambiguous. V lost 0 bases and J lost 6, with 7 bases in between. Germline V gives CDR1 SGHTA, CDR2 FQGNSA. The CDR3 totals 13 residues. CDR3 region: CASSLALGDTQYF. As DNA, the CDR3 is TGTGCCAGCAGCTTAGCTCTAGGGGATACGCAGTATTTT.

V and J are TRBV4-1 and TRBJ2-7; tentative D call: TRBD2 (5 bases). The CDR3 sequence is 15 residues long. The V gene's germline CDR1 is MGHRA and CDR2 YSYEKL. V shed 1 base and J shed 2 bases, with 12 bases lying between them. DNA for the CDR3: TGCGCCAGCAGCCAAGCGGAGGCGCAACCCTACGAGCAGTACTTC. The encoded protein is CASSQAEAQPYEQYF.

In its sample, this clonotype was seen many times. The CDR3 DNA reads as TGTGCCAGCAGCTCTGGACAGGGTCGGCAGACCCAGTACTTC. Its protein is CASSSGQGRQTQYF. The V and J genes are TRBV7-9 and TRBJ2-5; 8 positions agree with TRBD1. V was pared by 4 bases and J by 6 bases, with 7 bases of the junction left unmatched. The CDR3 has 14 residues. Germline V CDR1 and CDR2: SEHNR, FQNEAQ (reference sequence).

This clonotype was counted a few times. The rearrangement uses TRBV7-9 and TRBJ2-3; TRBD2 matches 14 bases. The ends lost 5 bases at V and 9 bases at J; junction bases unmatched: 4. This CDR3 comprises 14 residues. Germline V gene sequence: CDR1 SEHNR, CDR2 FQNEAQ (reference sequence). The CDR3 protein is CASSAGTSGGTQYF. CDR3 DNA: TGTGCCAGCAGCGCCGGGACTAGCGGGGGAACGCAGTATTTT.

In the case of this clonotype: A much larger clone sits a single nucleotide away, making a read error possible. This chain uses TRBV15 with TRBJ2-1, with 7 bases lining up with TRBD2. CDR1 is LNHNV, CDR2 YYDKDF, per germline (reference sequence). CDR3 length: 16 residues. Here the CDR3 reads CATSRDLAGAYNKQFF. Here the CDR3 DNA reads TGTGCCACCAGCAGAGACTTGGCGGGAGCCTACAATAAGCAGTTCTTC.

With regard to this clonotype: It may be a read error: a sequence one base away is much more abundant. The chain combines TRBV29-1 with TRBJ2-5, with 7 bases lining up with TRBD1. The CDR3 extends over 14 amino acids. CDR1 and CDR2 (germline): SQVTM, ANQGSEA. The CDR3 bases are TGCAACGGCCAATTGGGACAGCACCAAGAGACCCAGTACTTC. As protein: CNGQLGQHQETQYF.